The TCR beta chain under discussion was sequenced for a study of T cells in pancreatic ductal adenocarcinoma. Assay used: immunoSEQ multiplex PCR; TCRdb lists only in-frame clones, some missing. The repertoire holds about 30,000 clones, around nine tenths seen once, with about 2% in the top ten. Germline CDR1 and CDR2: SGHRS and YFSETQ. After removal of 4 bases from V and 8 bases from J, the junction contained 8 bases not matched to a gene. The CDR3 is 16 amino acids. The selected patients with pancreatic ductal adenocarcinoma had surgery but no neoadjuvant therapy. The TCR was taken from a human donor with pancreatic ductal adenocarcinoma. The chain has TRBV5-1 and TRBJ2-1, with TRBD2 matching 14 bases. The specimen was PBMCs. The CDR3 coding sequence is TGCGCCAGCAGCCTCTGGACTAGCGGGAGGAGGGATGAGCAGTTCTTC. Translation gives CASSLWTSGRRDEQFF.